One sample yielded the 14 T cell receptor beta chains listed below, sequenced in a study of vaccination and CD4 T cells after COVID-19. TCRdb re-called the PCR reads with MiXCR, one entry per CDR3 protein. The table lists 21,000 or so distinct CDR3 sequences, roughly 53% of them singletons. Here the sequenced sample was CD4+ T cells from blood, taken before SARS-CoV-2 vaccination. The receptors shown here come from a human donor who had recovered from COVID-19.

This clonotype was recorded a few times. The chain uses TRBV24-1 and TRBJ1-1; no definite D call. V dropped 7 bases and J dropped 1 base, with 6 bases sitting between them. From germline, CDR1 is KGHDR and CDR2 SFDVKD. The CDR3 runs to 12 residues. As DNA, the CDR3 is TGTGCCACCAGCGGCGGGAACACTGAAGCTTTCTTT. Its translation: CATSGGNTEAFF.

The V call is TRBV19, the J call TRBJ2-3; 11 bases map to TRBD2. V shed 6 bases and J 5 bases; nucleotides not matched to a gene: 13. CDR1 LNHDA and CDR2 SQIVND come from the germline V gene (reference sequence). The length of the CDR3 is 17 residues. The CDR3 sequence is CASSPGTSGLYGDTQYF. CDR3 nucleotide sequence: TGTGCCAGTAGCCCCGGGACTAGCGGTCTATATGGAGATACGCAGTATTTT.

The chain has TRBV6-2 or TRBV6-3 and TRBJ1-4, with 10 bases that match TRBD1. V shed 3 bases, J shed 8 bases, and the junction held 9 bases outside the gene matches. This CDR3 region has 16 residues. Germline lookup yields CDR1 MNHEY and CDR2 SVGEGT. CDR3 DNA sequence: TGTGCCAGCAGTTATTCGGCTGGGACAGGGGAGGAAAAACTGTTTTTT. Its protein is CASSYSAGTGEEKLFF.

The V call is TRBV7-3, the J call TRBJ2-4; 8 bases line up with TRBD1. The length of the CDR3 is 17 residues. Germline lookup yields CDR1 SGHTA and CDR2 FQGTGA. Unmatched junction bases numbered 8, after V lost 3 bases and J lost 1 base. CDR3 DNA sequence: TGTGCCAGCAGCTTGGCAGGGGGCGAGGGGGCCAAAAACATTCAGTACTTC. Protein sequence: CASSLAGGEGAKNIQYF.

The gene calls are TRBV9 and TRBJ1-1; D is ambiguous. Trimming removed 2 bases at V and 1 base at J, with 6 bases between. Germline CDR1 and CDR2: SGDLS and YYNGEE. The CDR3 extends over 13 amino acids. DNA of the CDR3: TGTGCCAGCAGCGTCTCCCAGAACACTGAAGCTTTCTTT. Amino acids: CASSVSQNTEAFF.

This clonotype turned up a few times. The rearrangement uses TRBV25-1 and TRBJ1-6; 7 bases line up with TRBD1. This CDR3 is 14 amino acids long. Germline CDR1 and CDR2: MGHDK and SYGVNS. V lost 5 bases to trimming and J lost 8 bases; unmatched junction nucleotides: 6. As DNA, the CDR3 is TGTGCCAGCAGTTTCCGGGACAGATATTCACCCCTCCACTTT. This translates into CASSFRDRYSPLHF.

The gene calls are TRBV29-1 and TRBJ2-5; TRBD1 matches 7 bases. Germline V lookup: CDR1 SQVTM, CDR2 ANQGSEA. The CDR3 has 13 amino acids. Losses at the gene ends were 2 bases for V and 5 bases for J; bases not matched to a gene: 5. CDR3 in DNA: TGCAGCGTTGAACTACAGGGGTGGGAGACCCAGTACTTC. Translation gives CSVELQGWETQYF.

The rearrangement joins TRBV7-3 to TRBJ2-1; 9 nucleotides line up with TRBD2. The J segment lost 4 bases and the V segment lost 5 bases, leaving 6 bases of the junction unmatched. This CDR3 has 15 residues. Germline V gene data show CDR1 as SGHTA and CDR2 as FQGTGA. CDR3 coding DNA: TGTGCCAGCAGCCCGAGCGGGGGGCAATACAATGAGCAGTTCTTC. Translated, it gives CASSPSGGQYNEQFF.

The gene calls are TRBV2 and TRBJ2-3; weak D call: TRBD1 (5 bases). CDR1 and CDR2 from the germline V gene are SNHLY and FYNNEI. The CDR3 sequence is 12 residues long. Trimming removed 3 bases at V and 5 bases at J, with 6 bases between. The chain's CDR3 is CASSEGQDTQYF. The CDR3 nucleotides are TGTGCCAGCAGTGAGGGGCAAGATACGCAGTATTTT.

The chain couples TRBV7-6 to TRBJ2-3; the D is unclear. Germline V lookup: CDR1 SGHVS, CDR2 FNYEAQ. This CDR3 comprises 13 residues. V dropped 4 bases and J dropped 2 bases, with 7 bases sitting between them. The CDR3 spells CASSSRTTDTQYF. CDR3 sequence (DNA): TGTGCCAGCAGCTCGCGGACCACAGATACGCAGTATTTT. The whole variable domain, filled in from reference TRBV7-6 and TRBJ2-3, reads GAGVSQSPRYKVTKRGQDVALRCDPISGHVSLYWYRQALGQGPEFLTYFNYEAQQDKSGLPNDRFSAERPEGSISTLTIQRTEQRDSAMYRCASSSRTTDTQYFGPGTRLTVL.

The sample holds one count of this clonotype. The chain uses TRBV27 and TRBJ1-5, with D perhaps matching TRBD1 (6 bases). CDR1 and CDR2 (germline): MNHEY, SMNVEV (reference sequence). The CDR3 runs 17 residues. Trimming pared 8 bases from V and 3 bases from J, leaving 23 bases between. In DNA form, the CDR3 reads TGTGCCAGCGGCACCCTCCTTCGCGGACAGCACAATCAGCCCCAGCATTTT. Protein product: CASGTLLRGQHNQPQHF.

The chain is built from TRBV28 and TRBJ1-3; D gene ambiguous. This CDR3 is built from 16 residues. Per the germline V gene, CDR1 is MDHEN and CDR2 is SYDVKM. Trimming cost V 2 bases and J 0 bases, with 11 bases left between them. The CDR3 protein is CASSLRLGSSGNTIYF. CDR3 coding DNA: TGTGCCAGCAGTTTACGGTTGGGCAGCTCTGGAAACACCATATATTTT.

The chain links TRBV7-2 to TRBJ1-1; 10 bases line up with TRBD1. This CDR3 region has 13 residues. Per the germline V gene, CDR1 is SGHTA and CDR2 is FQGNSA. The V segment lost 5 bases and the J segment 11 bases; nucleotides outside the gene matches: 8. CDR3 loop: CASSRGTGDDAFF. In DNA, the CDR3 is TGTGCCAGCAGCCGCGGGACAGGGGATGATGCTTTCTTT.

CDR3 in amino acids: CSANRQGPYNEQFF. The CDR3 coding sequence is TGCAGTGCTAACCGACAGGGGCCCTACAATGAGCAGTTCTTC. The chain uses TRBV20-1 and TRBJ2-1; 8 bases align to TRBD1. With 4 bases clipped from V and 2 bases from J, the junction kept 4 bases outside the gene matches. Germline-derived CDR1 and CDR2 are DFQATT and SNEGSKA (reference sequence). The CDR3 consists of 14 residues.